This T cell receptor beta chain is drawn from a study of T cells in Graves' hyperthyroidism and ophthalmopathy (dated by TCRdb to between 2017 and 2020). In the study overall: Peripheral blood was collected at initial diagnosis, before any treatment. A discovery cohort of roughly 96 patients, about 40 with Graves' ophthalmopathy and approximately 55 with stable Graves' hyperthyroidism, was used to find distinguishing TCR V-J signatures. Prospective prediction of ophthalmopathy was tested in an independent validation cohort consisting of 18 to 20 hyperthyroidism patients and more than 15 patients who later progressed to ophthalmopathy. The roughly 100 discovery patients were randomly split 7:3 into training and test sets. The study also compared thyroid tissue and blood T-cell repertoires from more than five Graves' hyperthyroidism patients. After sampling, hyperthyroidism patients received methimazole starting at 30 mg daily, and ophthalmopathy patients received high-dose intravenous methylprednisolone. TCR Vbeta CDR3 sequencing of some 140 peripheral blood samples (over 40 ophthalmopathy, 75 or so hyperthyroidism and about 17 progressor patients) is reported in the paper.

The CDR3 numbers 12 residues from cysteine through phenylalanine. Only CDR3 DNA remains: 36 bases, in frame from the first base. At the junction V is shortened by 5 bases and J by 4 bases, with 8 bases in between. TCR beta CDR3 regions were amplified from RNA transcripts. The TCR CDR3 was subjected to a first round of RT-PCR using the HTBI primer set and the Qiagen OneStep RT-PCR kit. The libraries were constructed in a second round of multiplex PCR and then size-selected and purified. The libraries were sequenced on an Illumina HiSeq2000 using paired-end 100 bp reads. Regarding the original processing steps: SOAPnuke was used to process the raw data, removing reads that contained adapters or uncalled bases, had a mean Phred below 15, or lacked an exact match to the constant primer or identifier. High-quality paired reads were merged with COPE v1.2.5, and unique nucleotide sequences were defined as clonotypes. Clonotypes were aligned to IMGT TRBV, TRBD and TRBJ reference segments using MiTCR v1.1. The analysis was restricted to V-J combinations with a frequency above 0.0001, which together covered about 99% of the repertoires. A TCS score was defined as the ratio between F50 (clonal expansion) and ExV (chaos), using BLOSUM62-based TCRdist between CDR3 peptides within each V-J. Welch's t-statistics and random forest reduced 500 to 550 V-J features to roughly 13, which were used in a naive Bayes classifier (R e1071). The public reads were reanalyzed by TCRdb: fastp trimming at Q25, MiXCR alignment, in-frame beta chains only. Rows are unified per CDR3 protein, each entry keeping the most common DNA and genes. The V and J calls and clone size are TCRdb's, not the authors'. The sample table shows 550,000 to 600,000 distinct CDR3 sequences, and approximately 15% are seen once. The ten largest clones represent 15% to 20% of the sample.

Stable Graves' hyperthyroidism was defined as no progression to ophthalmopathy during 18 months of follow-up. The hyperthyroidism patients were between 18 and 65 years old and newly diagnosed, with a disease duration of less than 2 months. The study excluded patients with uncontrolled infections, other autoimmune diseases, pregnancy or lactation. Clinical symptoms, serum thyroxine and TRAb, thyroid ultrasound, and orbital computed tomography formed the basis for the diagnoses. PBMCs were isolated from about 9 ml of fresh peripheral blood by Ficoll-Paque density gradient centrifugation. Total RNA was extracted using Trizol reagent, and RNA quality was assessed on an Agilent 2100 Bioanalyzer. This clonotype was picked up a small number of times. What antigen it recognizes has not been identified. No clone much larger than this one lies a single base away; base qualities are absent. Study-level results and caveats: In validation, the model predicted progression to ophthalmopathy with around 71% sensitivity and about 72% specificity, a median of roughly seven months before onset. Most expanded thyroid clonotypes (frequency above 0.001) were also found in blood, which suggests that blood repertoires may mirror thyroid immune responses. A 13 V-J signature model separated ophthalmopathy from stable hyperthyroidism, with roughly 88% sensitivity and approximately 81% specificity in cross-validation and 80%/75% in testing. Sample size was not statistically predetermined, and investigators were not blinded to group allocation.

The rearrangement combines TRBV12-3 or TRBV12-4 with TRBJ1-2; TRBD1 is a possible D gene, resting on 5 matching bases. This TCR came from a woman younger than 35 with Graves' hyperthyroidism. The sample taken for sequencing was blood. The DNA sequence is TGTGCCAGCAGTGGGGCCCCCTATGGCTACACCTTC. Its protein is CASSGAPYGYTF.